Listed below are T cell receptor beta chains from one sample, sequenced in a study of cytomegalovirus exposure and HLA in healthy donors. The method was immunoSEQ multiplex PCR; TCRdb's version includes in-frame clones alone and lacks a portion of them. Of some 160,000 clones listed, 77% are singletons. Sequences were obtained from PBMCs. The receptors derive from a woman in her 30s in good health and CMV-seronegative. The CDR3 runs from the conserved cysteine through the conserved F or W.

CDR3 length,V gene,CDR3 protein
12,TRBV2,CASSGERNTIYF
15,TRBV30,CAWSWTTLNTGELFF
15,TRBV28,CASSRTGTENTEAFF
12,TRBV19,CASSIQASEAFF
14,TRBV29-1,CSVEGTRLANEQFF
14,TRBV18,CASSPELEDTEAFF
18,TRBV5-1,CASSLAGSWTAARGEAFF
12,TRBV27,CASSLAGTEAFF
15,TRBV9,CASSVDGTTPYEQYF
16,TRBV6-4,CASSVKGRGRNQPQHF
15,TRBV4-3,CASSLYPDGTYEQYF
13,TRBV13,CASSFVSGEKLFF
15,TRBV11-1,CASSLGLATTYEQYF
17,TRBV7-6,CASQASGLAEYRGEQFF
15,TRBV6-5,CASRETSGGTDTQYF
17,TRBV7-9,CASSLPDRFTGVDTQYF
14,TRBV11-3,CASSAGTPWGEQFF
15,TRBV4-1,CASSQGPRESNEQFF
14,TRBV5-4,CASSLTGQFGELFF
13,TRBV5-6,CASSLSSQETQYF